This TCR beta chain was sequenced in a study of PD-1 blockade in mismatch repair-deficient tumors. Study at large: Enrolled about 2013-2017, patients had progressing, pretreated mismatch repair-deficient cancers of about a dozen types. Study-wide points: Tumor-resident clones, often undetectable pretreatment in blood, expanded then contracted after pembrolizumab.

Germline values: CDR1 SNHLY, CDR2 FYNNEI. J gave up 9 bases and V 7 bases, and 11 bases lay outside the gene matches. The CDR3 sequence is 14 residues long. Concerning this clone itself: The antigen remains unidentified.

PCR or immunohistochemistry showed mismatch repair deficiency in every enrolled patient. Profiling relied on immunoSEQ multiplex PCR, and the TCRdb table lists in-frame clones only, not all of them. The table has around 49,000 clones, approximately 80% seen once. The sequences come from PBMCs, collected before pembrolizumab treatment. This clonotype was obtained from an adult with mismatch repair-deficient cancer. The rearrangement uses TRBV2 and TRBJ2-7, with 11 nucleotides matching TRBD2. CDR3: CASTTGLAGWRQYF. The CDR3 nucleotides are TGTGCCAGCACCACAGGACTAGCGGGTTGGAGGCAGTACTTC.